A selection of T cell receptor beta chains follows, all from one sample in a study of OX40 agonist ivuxolimab in advanced cancers. Assay: immunoSEQ multiplex PCR; the TCRdb copy retains only in-frame clones and omits some. The profile shows tens of thousands of clones, around 80% of them singletons. Sequenced here: CD4+ or CD8+ T cells sorted from blood, sampled in a trial of the OX40 agonist ivuxolimab. These receptors were obtained from an adult with an advanced solid tumor such as melanoma, head and neck, liver or kidney cancer. CDR3s include the opening cysteine and the closing phenylalanine or tryptophan. The order of the fields is J gene, D gene, V gene, clone size, CDR3 DNA, CDR3 protein. The D gene is left open where the match is weak. Size is omitted from some rows. Given values are once, few, many or a class for expanded clones.

TRBJ2-1 | . | TRBV7-6 | . | TGTGCCAGCAGCTTACAATTTCTTGAGCAGTTCTTC | CASSLQFLEQFF
TRBJ1-2 | . | TRBV28 | . | TGTGCCACCATACCCCTAAGGGGCTATGGCTACACCTTC | CATIPLRGYGYTF
TRBJ1-4 | . | TRBV11-3 | . | TGTGCCAGCAGCGATAACGAGGGGATTAATGAAAAACTGTTTTTT | CASSDNEGINEKLFF
TRBJ2-3 | TRBD2 | TRBV28 | once | TGTGCCAGCAGTGATGTAGCGGGAGTTAGCACAGATACGCAGTATTTT | CASSDVAGVSTDTQYF
TRBJ1-4 | TRBD1 | TRBV28 | . | TGTGCCAGCAGTTTGACAGGGCCTCTTGAAAAACTGTTTTTT | CASSLTGPLEKLFF
TRBJ2-7 | TRBD2 | TRBV7-2 | . | TGTGCCAGCAGCTCCCCCTGGACTAGCGGGCCCGATCGGGAGCAGTACTTC | CASSSPWTSGPDREQYF
TRBJ2-5 | TRBD2 | TRBV5-4 | . | TGTGCCAGCACAGCGGGAGGCGTCGGAACCCAGTACTTC | CASTAGGVGTQYF
TRBJ1-5 | . | TRBV5-1 | . | TGCGCCAGCAGCTCCGGGACCGCCGATAGCAATCAGCCCCAGCATTTT | CASSSGTADSNQPQHF
TRBJ2-2 | . | TRBV16 | . | TGTGCCAGCAGCCAATTTGTCGACGCCACCGGGGAGCTGTTTTTT | CASSQFVDATGELFF
TRBJ1-5 | . | TRBV19 | . | TGTGCCAGTGCAGGGTTAAGTCAGCCCCAGCATTTT | CASAGLSQPQHF
TRBJ2-3 | . | TRBV7-7 | . | TGTGCCAGCAGCTTCGGGGGAAGCACAGATACGCAGTATTTT | CASSFGGSTDTQYF
TRBJ1-2 | . | TRBV20-1 | . | TGCAGTGCCACCGACGGGGGTGGCTACACCTTC | CSATDGGGYTF
TRBJ1-1 | . | TRBV7-2 | . | TGTGCCAGCAGCACCCAGGGGAGGAACACTGAAGCTTTCTTT | CASSTQGRNTEAFF
TRBJ2-3 | TRBD2 | TRBV10-3 | . | TGTGCCATCAGAAGCGGGGGGGCCTCTGGCACAGATACGCAGTATTTT | CAIRSGGASGTDTQYF
TRBJ1-6 | TRBD1 | TRBV10-2 | . | TGCGCCAGCGAAGGGGGCGCGTCCTATAATTCACCCCTCCACTTT | CASEGGASYNSPLHF
TRBJ2-3 | TRBD2 | TRBV4-2 | once | TGTGCCAGCAGCCAGGCACAAAGCGGGGGGGGCACAGATACGCAGTATTTT | CASSQAQSGGGTDTQYF
TRBJ2-1 | TRBD1 | TRBV5-6 | . | TGTGCCAGCAGCTTCGGGACAGGGTCCCCCAATGAGCAGTTCTTC | CASSFGTGSPNEQFF
TRBJ1-2 | . | TRBV5-1 | . | TGCGCCAGCAGCTTGGCTACAGGGAACTATGGCTACACCTTC | CASSLATGNYGYTF
TRBJ2-5 | TRBD2 | TRBV9 | . | TGTGCCAGCAGCGTAGGAGCGGGAAAGCAAGAGACCCAGTACTTC | CASSVGAGKQETQYF
TRBJ2-7 | TRBD1 | TRBV7-9 | . | TGTGCCAGCAGCTTTGGACAGGGGATGTCCTACGAGCAGTACTTC | CASSFGQGMSYEQYF
TRBJ2-2 | . | TRBV14 | . | TGTGCCAGCAGCCAAGACGAATGGGGCTGGACCGGGGAGCTGTTTTTT | CASSQDEWGWTGELFF
TRBJ1-1 | . | TRBV5-4 | . | TGTGCCAGCAGCACCATGGGGCCGCTCCAGAGAGCTTTCTTT | CASSTMGPLQRAFF
TRBJ2-2 | TRBD2 | TRBV11-2 | once | TGTGCCAGCAGGACACTAGCGGGGAACACCGGGGAGCTGTTTTTT | CASRTLAGNTGELFF
TRBJ2-7 | . | TRBV28 | . | TGTGCCAGCAGTTCCACCGGGTTGGGGGCGCTGGGCGAGCAGTACTTC | CASSSTGLGALGEQYF
TRBJ2-1 | . | TRBV2 | . | TGTGCCAGCAGTGAAGCCAGAGGGTCCTACAATGAGCAGTTCTTC | CASSEARGSYNEQFF
TRBJ2-3 | . | TRBV11-2 | . | TGTGCCAGCAGCTTAGTCCTAGCTACCCGGATGGCGGATACGCAGTATTTT | CASSLVLATRMADTQYF
TRBJ2-4 | . | TRBV20-1 | . | TGCAGTGCCTCGCCGGTCATTCAGTACTTC | CSASPVIQYF
TRBJ2-5 | . | TRBV18 | few | TGTGCCAGCTCATCGGGAACTACAGGGTTCAGAGAGACCCAGTACTTC | CASSSGTTGFRETQYF
TRBJ1-1 | . | TRBV6-4 | once | TGTGCCAGCAGTGATAACAGGAACACTGAAGCTTTCTTT | CASSDNRNTEAFF